Shown below are 5 T cell receptor beta chains from a single sample sequenced in a study of T cells in Graves' hyperthyroidism and ophthalmopathy. TCR beta CDR3 region amplification was performed from RNA transcripts. In the first-round RT-PCR of the TCR CDR3, the HTBI primer set was used. MiXCR, run by TCRdb on the multiplex PCR reads, gives a single entry per CDR3 protein. The repertoire holds some 550,000 distinct CDR3 sequences, with approximately 15% as singletons. Sample: blood. These TCRs come from a woman aged 40 to 49 with Graves' ophthalmopathy.

This clonotype appeared a few times. J is TRBJ2-5 and V is TRBV28; D may match TRBD1 or TRBD2 (5 bases each). Trimming removed 6 bases at V and 5 bases at J, with 16 bases between. Germline CDR1 reads MDHEN; CDR2 reads SYDVKM. This CDR3 has 14 amino acids. The CDR3 protein is CASRSGTAAETQYF. The CDR3, as DNA: TGTGCCAGCAGGTCGGGGACGGCGGCGGAGACCCAGTACTTC.

The V gene is TRBV11-2, the J gene TRBJ2-2; 9 bases are a match to TRBD2. The length of the CDR3 is 14 residues. Germline V lookup: CDR1 SGHAT, CDR2 FQNNGV. The V segment lost 4 bases and the J segment 7 bases; nucleotides outside the gene matches: 4. Here the CDR3 DNA reads TGTGCCAGCAGCTCGCTAGCGGGACGCGGGGAGCTGTTTTTT. The encoded protein is CASSSLAGRGELFF.

This clonotype is a singleton in its sample. A read error may produce the germline difference seen at one junction end. This chain uses TRBV20-1 with TRBJ1-1, with D maybe TRBD1 (5 bases). The CDR3 has 15 amino acids. Germline CDR1 is DFQATT and CDR2 is SNEGSKA (reference sequence). The CDR3 loop reads CSASDSRREGAKALF. In DNA, the CDR3 is TGCAGTGCTAGCGATTCGAGGAGGGAAGGGGCTAAAGCTCTCTTT.

The table lists this clonotype with many counts. Written as DNA, the CDR3 is TGCGCCAGCAGCTTGTTGGGTGGACAGGACGGCTACGAGCAGTACTTC. This sequence encodes CASSLLGGQDGYEQYF. The chain recombines TRBV5-1 with TRBJ2-7, with TRBD1 matching over 7 bases. CDR3 length: 16 amino acids. Germline V gives CDR1 SGHRS, CDR2 YFSETQ. Germline trimming cut 1 base from V and 3 bases from J; bases unmatched to any gene: 10.

This clonotype occurred many times. At one boundary the junction diverges from the germline segment, which might be a read error. The V call is TRBV5-1, the J call TRBJ2-5; 7 nucleotides align to TRBD1. CDR1 is SGHRS, CDR2 YFSETQ, per germline. The CDR3 has 14 amino acids. The chain's CDR3 is CASSLGQIQETQYF. The CDR3 DNA reads as TGTGCCAGCAGCTTGGGACAGATCCAAGAGACCCAGTACTTC.